Reported below is one T cell receptor beta chain. Authors' data handling: From reference gene primer amplification, estimates of nucleated cell counts were derived. Only in-frame clones appear in the TCRdb table, and some are missing; sequencing was by immunoSEQ multiplex PCR. V and J calls plus clone size are reproduced from that table; the DNA served to infer D and trimming. The sample contains approximately 13,000 clones, 88% of which appear only once. This sample was included in a study of blood T cell repertoires in COVID-19. Turning to the study itself: The United States, Italy and Spain were the sources of the acute and convalescent COVID-19 samples. T cells, B-cell-depleted T cells, or PBMCs supplied cDNA or gDNA.

The germline gives CDR1 MNHEY, CDR2 SMNVEV (reference sequence). J was trimmed by 10 bases and V by 6 bases; bases with no gene match: 17. The CDR3 has 16 residues. The chain is built from TRBV27 and TRBJ2-1; 8 bases are a match to TRBD2. The receptor comes from a human donor in a cohort sampled during active COVID-19. Sequencing used peripheral blood. The CDR3 here is CASRRRGALDAHEQFF. Written as DNA, the CDR3 is TGTGCCAGCAGGCGGCGGGGGGCCTTGGATGCACACGAGCAGTTCTTC.